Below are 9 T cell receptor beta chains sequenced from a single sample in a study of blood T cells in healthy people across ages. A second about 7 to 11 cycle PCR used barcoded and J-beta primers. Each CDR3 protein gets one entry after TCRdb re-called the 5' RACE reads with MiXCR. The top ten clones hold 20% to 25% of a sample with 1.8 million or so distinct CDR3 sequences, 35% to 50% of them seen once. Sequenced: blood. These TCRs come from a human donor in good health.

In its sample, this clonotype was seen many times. In DNA form, the CDR3 reads TGCAGCGTTGGCGGGGCAGATACGCAGTATTTT. This sequence encodes CSVGGADTQYF. This chain links TRBV29-1 with TRBJ2-3, with TRBD2 as a possible D gene (6 bases). With 4 bases removed from V and 4 bases from J, the gap between germline ends came to 6 bases. The germline V gene encodes CDR1 SQVTM and CDR2 ANQGSEA. The CDR3 is 11 amino acids.

The CDR3, as DNA: TGTGCCAGTAGCGTACAGGGAATGTCGACAGATACGCAGTATTTT. Encoded protein: CASSVQGMSTDTQYF. The chain combines TRBV19 with TRBJ2-3, with a weak D call TRBD1 (6 bases). V lost 6 bases and J 3 bases, leaving 16 bases between the germline ends. Germline assignment: CDR1 LNHDA and CDR2 SQIVND (reference sequence). The CDR3 has 15 amino acids.

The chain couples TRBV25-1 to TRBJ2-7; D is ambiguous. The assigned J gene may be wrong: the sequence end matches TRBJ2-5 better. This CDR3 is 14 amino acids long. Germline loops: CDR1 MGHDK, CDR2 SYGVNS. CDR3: CASSEVESEETQYF. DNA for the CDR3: TGTGCCAGCAGTGAAGTGGAGTCGGAAGAGACCCAGTACTTC.

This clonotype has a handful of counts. CDR3 protein: CASSQGTGNEKLFF. In DNA, the CDR3 is TGCGCCAGCAGCCAAGGGACAGGGAATGAAAAACTGTTTTTT. This chain joins TRBV4-1 and TRBJ1-4; 8 bases agree with TRBD1. The CDR3 contains 14 residues. V shed 1 base and J 5 bases; nucleotides not matched to a gene: 0. In germline, CDR1 is MGHRA, CDR2 YSYEKL.

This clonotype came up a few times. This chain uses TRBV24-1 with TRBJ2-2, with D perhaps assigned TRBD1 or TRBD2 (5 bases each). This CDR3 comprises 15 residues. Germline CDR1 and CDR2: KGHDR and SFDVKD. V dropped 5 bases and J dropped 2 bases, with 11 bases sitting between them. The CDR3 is CATSVLGVNTGELFF. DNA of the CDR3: TGTGCCACCAGTGTCCTGGGGGTTAACACCGGGGAGCTGTTTTTT.

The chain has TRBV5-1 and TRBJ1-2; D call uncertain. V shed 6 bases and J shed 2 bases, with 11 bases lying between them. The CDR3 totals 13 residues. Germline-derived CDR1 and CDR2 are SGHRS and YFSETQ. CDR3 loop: CASKMERNYGYTF. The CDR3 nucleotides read TGCGCCAGCAAGATGGAAAGGAACTATGGCTACACCTTC.

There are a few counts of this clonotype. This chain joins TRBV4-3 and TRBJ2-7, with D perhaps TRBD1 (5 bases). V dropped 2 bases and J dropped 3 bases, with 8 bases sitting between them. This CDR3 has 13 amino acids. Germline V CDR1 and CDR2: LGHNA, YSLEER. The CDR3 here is CASSQYQGYEQYF. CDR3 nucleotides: TGCGCCAGCAGCCAATACCAGGGCTACGAGCAGTACTTC.

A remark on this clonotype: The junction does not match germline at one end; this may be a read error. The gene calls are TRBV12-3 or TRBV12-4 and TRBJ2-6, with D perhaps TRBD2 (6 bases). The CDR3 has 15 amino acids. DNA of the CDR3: TGTGCCAGCGGGGGGAGGTTCTCTGTGGCCAACGTCCTGACGTTC. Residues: CASGGRFSVANVLTF.

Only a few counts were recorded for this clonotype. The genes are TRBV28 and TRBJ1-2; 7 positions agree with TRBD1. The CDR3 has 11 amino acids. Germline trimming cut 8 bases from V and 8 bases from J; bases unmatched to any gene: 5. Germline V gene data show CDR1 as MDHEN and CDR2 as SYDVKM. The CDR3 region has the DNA TGTGCCAGCCAGGACAGGAACGGCTACACCTTC. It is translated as CASQDRNGYTF.